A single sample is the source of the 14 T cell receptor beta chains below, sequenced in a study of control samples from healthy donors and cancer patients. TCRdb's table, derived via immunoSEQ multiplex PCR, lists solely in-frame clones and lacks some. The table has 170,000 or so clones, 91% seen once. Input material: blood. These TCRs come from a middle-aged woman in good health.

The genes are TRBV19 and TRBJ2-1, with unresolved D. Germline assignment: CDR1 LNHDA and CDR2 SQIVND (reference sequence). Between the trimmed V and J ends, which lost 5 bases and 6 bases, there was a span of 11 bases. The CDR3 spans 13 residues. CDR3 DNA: TGTGCCAGTAGTGGTATGCCTTTCAATGAGCAGTTCTTC. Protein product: CASSGMPFNEQFF.

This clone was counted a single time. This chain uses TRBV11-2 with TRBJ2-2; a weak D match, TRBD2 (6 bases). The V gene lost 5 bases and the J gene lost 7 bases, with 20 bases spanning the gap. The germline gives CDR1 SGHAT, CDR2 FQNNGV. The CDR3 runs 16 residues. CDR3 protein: CASSPPGGYFVGELFF. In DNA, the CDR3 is TGTGCCAGCAGCCCACCCGGAGGGTATTTTGTCGGGGAGCTGTTTTTT.

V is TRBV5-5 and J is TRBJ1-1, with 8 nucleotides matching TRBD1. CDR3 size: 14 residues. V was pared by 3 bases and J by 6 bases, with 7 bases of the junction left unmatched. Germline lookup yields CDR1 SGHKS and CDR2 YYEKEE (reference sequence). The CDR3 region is CASSYDRGMAEAFF. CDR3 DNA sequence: TGTGCCAGCAGCTACGACAGGGGTATGGCTGAAGCTTTCTTT.

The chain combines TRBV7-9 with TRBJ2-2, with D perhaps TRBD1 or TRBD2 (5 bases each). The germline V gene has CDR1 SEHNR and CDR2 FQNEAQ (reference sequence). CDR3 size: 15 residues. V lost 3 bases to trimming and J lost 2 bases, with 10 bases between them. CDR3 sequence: CASSFMGDNTGELFF. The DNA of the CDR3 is TGTGCCAGCAGCTTTATGGGGGATAACACCGGGGAGCTGTTTTTT.

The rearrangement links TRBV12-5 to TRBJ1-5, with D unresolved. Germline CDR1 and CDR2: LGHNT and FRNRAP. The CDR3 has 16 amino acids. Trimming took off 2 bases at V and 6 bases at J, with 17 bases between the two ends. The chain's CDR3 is CASGLSSSGQSQPQHF. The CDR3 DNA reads TGTGCTAGTGGTTTGAGTTCTTCGGGTCAGAGTCAGCCCCAGCATTTT. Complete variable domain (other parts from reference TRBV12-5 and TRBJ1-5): DARVTQTPRHKVTEMGQEVTMRCQPILGHNTVFWYRQTMMQGLELLAYFRNRAPLDDSGMPKDRFSAEMPDATLATLKIQPSEPRDSAVYFCASGLSSSGQSQPQHFGDGTRLSIL.

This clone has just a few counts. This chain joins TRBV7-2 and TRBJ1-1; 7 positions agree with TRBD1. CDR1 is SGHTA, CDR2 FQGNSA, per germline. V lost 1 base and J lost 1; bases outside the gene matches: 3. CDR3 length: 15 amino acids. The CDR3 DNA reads TGTGCCAGCAGCTTAGGGGACAGAAGGAACACTGAAGCTTTCTTT. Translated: CASSLGDRRNTEAFF.

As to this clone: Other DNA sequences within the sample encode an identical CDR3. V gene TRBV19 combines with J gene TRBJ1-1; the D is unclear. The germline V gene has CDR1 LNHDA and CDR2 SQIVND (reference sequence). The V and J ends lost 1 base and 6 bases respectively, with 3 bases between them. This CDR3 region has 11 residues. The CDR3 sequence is CASSIGAEAFF. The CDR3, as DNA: TGTGCCAGTAGTATAGGGGCTGAAGCTTTCTTT.

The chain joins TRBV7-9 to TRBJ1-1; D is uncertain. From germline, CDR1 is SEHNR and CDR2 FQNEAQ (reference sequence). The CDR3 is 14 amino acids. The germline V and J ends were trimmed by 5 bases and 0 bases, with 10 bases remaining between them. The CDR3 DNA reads TGTGCCAGCAGCCCTTGGCAGGTGAACACTGAAGCTTTCTTT. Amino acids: CASSPWQVNTEAFF.

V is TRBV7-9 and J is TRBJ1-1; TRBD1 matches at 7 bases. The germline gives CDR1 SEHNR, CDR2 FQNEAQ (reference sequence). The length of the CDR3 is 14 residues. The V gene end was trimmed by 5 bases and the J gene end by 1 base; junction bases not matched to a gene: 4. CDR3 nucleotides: TGTGCCAGCAGCGCAAGACAGGGGAACACTGAAGCTTTCTTT. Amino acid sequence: CASSARQGNTEAFF.

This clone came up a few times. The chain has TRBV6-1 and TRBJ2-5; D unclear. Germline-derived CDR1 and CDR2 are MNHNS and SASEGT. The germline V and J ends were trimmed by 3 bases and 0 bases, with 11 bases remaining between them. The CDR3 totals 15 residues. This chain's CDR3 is CASSEGLFYQETQYF. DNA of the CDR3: TGTGCCAGCAGTGAGGGTTTGTTTTACCAAGAGACCCAGTACTTC.

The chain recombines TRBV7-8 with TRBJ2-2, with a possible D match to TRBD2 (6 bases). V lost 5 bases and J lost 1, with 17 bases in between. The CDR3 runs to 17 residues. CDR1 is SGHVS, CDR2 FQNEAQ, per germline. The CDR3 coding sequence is TGTGCCAGCAGCGTCCCTCTGGGGGGACTGAACACCGGGGAGCTGTTTTTT. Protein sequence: CASSVPLGGLNTGELFF.

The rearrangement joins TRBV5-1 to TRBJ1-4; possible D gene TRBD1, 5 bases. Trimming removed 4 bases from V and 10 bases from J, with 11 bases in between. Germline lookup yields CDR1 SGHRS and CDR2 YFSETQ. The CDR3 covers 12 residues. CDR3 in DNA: TGCGCCAGCAGCGGGTCAGGGAGAAAACTGTTTTTT. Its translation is CASSGSGRKLFF. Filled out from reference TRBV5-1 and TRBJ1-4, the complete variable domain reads KAGVTQTPRYLIKTRGQQVTLSCSPISGHRSVSWYQQTPGQGLQFLFEYFSETQRNKGNFPGRFSGRQFSNSRSEMNVSTLELGDSALYLCASSGSGRKLFFGSGTQLSVL.

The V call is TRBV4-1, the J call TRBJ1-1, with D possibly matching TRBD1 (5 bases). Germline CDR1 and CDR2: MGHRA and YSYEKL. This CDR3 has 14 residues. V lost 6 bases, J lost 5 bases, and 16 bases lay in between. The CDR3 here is CASREQARRTEAFF. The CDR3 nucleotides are TGCGCCAGCAGGGAACAGGCGAGACGGACTGAAGCTTTCTTT.

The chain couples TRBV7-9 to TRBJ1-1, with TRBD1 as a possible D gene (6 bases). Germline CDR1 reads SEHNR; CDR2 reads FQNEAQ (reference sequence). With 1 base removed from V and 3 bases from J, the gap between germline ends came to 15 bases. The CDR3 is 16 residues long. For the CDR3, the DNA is TGTGCCAGCAGCTTAGTGACAGGCGGCAGGGACACTGAAGCTTTCTTT. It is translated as CASSLVTGGRDTEAFF. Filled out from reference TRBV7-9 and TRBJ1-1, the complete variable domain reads DTGVSQNPRHKITKRGQNVTFRCDPISEHNRLYWYRQTLGQGPEFLTYFQNEAQLEKSRLLSDRFSAERPKGSFSTLEIQRTEQGDSAMYLCASSLVTGGRDTEAFFGQGTRLTVV.